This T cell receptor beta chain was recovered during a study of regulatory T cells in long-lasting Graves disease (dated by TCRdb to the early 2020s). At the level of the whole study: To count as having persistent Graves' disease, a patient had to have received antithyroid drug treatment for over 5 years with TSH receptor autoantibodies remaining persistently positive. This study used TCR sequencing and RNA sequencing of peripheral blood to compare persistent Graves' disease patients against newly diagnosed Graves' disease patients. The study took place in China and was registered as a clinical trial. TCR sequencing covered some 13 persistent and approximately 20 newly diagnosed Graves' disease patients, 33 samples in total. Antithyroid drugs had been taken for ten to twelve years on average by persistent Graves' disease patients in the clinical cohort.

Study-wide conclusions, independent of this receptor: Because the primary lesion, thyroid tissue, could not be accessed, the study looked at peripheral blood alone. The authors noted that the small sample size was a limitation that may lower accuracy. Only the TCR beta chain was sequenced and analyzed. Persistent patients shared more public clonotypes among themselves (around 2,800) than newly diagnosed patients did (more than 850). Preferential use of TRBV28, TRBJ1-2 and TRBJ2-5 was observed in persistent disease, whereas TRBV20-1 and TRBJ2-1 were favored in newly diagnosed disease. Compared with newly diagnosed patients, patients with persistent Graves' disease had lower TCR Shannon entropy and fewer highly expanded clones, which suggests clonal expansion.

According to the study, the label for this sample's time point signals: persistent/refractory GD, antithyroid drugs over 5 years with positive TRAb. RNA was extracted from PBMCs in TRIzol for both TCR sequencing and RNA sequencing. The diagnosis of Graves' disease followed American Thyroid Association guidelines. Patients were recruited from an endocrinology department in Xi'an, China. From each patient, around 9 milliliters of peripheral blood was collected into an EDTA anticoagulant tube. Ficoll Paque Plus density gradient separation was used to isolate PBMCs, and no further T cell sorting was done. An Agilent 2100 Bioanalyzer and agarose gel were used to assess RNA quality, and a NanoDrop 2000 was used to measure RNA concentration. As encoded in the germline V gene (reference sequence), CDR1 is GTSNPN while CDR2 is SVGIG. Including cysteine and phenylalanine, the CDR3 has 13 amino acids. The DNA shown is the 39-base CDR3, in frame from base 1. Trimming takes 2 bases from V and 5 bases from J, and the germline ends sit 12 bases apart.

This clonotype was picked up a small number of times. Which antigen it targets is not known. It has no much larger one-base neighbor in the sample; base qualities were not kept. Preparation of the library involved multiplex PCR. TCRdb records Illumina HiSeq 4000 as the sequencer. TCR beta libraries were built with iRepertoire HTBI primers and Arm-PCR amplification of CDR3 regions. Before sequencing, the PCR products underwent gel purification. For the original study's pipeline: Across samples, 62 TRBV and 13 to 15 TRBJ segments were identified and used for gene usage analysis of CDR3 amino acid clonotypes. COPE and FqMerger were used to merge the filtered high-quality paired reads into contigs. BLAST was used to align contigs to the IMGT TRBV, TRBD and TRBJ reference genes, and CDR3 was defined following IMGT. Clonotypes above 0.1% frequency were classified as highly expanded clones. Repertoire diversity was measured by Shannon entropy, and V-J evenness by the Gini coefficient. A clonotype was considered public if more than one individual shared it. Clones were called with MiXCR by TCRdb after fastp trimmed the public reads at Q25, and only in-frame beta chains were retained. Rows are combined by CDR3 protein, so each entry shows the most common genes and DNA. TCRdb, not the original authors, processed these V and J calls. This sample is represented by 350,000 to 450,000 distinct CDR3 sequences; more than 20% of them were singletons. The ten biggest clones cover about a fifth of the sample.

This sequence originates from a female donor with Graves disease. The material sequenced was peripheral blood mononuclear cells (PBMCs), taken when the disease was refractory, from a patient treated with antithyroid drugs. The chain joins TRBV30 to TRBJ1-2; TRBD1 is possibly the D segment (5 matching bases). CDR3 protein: CAWSPGLVYGYTF. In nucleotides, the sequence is TGTGCCTGGAGTCCAGGGCTCGTGTATGGCTACACCTTC.